Below, 27 T cell receptor beta chains from the same sample are listed, as sequenced in a study of regulatory T cells in long-lasting Graves disease. iRepertoire HTBI primers and Arm-PCR of CDR3 regions built TCR beta libraries. In TCRdb, the multiplex PCR reads were re-called with MiXCR into one record per CDR3 protein. The sample consists of under 300,000 distinct CDR3 sequences, 15% to 20% of them appearing once. Time point in this sample: newly diagnosed GD, antithyroid drugs for less than 3 months. RNA from PBMCs was the source of the TCR library. This same sample was also taken into another study, of T cells in Graves' hyperthyroidism and ophthalmopathy.

The specimen comprised peripheral blood mononuclear cells (PBMCs), sampled at new diagnosis, from a patient treated with antithyroid drugs. These receptor sequences come from a woman in her twenties or thirties with Graves disease.

The DNA of the CDR3 is TGTGCCAGCAGCGATCGGACCCGAAACTACAATGAGCAGTTCTTC. Amino acid sequence: CASSDRTRNYNEQFF. This chain connects TRBV7-2 to TRBJ2-1; no clear D. V lost 5 bases and J 3 bases, leaving 14 bases between the germline ends. The length of the CDR3 is 15 residues. Germline assignment: CDR1 SGHTA and CDR2 FQGNSA.

The rearrangement uses TRBV5-1 and TRBJ1-1; no clear D. Germline assignment: CDR1 SGHRS and CDR2 YFSETQ. Trimming pared 0 bases from V and 1 base from J, leaving 13 bases between. The CDR3 runs 16 residues. In DNA form, the CDR3 reads TGCGCCAGCAGCTTGGTTCCCCTTGAGCGGAACACTGAAGCTTTCTTT. This codes for CASSLVPLERNTEAFF.

Ten or more counts support this clonotype. V usage is TRBV6-1 and J usage is TRBJ1-5; the D gene is possibly TRBD1 (6 bases). The CDR3 length is 16 residues. Per germline, CDR1 MNHNS and CDR2 SASEGT. Deletions cut 5 bases from V and 3 bases from J, with 17 bases between. CDR3 sequence (DNA): TGTGCCAGCAGTAGCCTTACCGGGGGCCTCAATCAGCCCCAGCATTTT. As protein: CASSSLTGGLNQPQHF.

In this sample, this clonotype turned up once. A much more abundant neighbour one base away suggests this may be a read error. This chain joins TRBV19 and TRBJ2-7; 11 bases line up with TRBD1. Per germline, CDR1 LNHDA and CDR2 SQIVND (reference sequence). This CDR3 is built from 14 residues. V was pared by 3 bases and J by 6 bases, with 4 bases of the junction left unmatched. Here the CDR3 DNA reads TGTGCCAGTAGTATCGGGACAGGGGGATTCGAGCAGTACTTC. Translation: CASSIGTGGFEQYF.

The CDR3 bases are TGTGCCAGTAGCGCCACAGGGCGCTACTCTGGGGCCAACGTCCTGACTTTC. This sequence encodes CASSATGRYSGANVLTF. The chain carries TRBV19 and TRBJ2-6; D is perhaps TRBD1 (6 bases). V lost 6 bases and J lost 0, with 15 bases in between. Germline V gene data show CDR1 as LNHDA and CDR2 as SQIVND (reference sequence). CDR3 size: 17 residues.

This clonotype was counted ten times or more. The rearrangement joins TRBV3-1 to TRBJ2-1; D is unresolved. The CDR3 covers 13 residues. CDR1 is LGHDT and CDR2 is YNNKEL in the germline V gene (reference sequence). V lost 3 bases and J 5 bases, leaving 8 bases between the germline ends. The CDR3 DNA reads TGTGCCAGCAGCCAGTCACGGGACAATGAGCAGTTCTTC. It encodes CASSQSRDNEQFF.

The chain joins TRBV20-1 to TRBJ2-7; TRBD2 aligns across 7 bases. The CDR3 contains 12 residues. V was pared by 6 bases and J by 5 bases, with 7 bases of the junction left unmatched. Germline assignment: CDR1 DFQATT and CDR2 SNEGSKA (reference sequence). CDR3 residues: CSARTLADEQYF. DNA of the CDR3: TGCAGTGCCCGGACGCTAGCGGACGAGCAGTACTTC.

The V call is TRBV7-2, the J call TRBJ2-3, with 11 bases identical to TRBD1. There are 17 residues in the CDR3. V was clipped by 6 bases and J by 1 base; unmatched bases: 9. In germline, CDR1 is SGHTA, CDR2 FQGNSA. This CDR3 reads CASRRTGGVLGTDTQYF. The CDR3 DNA follows: TGTGCCAGCAGACGGACAGGGGGCGTGCTCGGCACAGATACGCAGTATTTT.

This clonotype was picked up a small number of times. The junction differs from germline at one of its ends, possibly a read error. This sequence joins TRBV12-3 or TRBV12-4 and TRBJ1-3; D uncertain. The CDR3 has 15 amino acids. The CDR3 region has the DNA TGTGCCAGCAGTTTAGCCACAGCCTCTGGAGACACCATATATTTT. Protein sequence: CASSLATASGDTIYF.

The sample holds many counts of this clonotype. CDR3 protein: CASSPYYGYTF. In DNA form, the CDR3 reads TGTGCCAGCAGCCCTTACTATGGCTACACCTTC. The chain uses TRBV7-9 and TRBJ1-2; D remains unclear. Germline CDR1 SEHNR, CDR2 FQNEAQ (reference sequence). The CDR3 runs 11 residues. Trimming cost V 5 bases and J 3 bases, with 4 bases left between them. The full variable domain, completed using reference TRBV7-9 and TRBJ1-2, is DTGVSQNPRHKITKRGQNVTFRCDPISEHNRLYWYRQTLGQGPEFLTYFQNEAQLEKSRLLSDRFSAERPKGSFSTLEIQRTEQGDSAMYLCASSPYYGYTFGSGTRLTVV.

This clonotype was counted a few times. This rearrangement joins TRBV3-1 to TRBJ1-2; TRBD1 matches at 7 bases. Losses at the gene ends were 4 bases for V and 4 bases for J; bases not matched to a gene: 6. This CDR3 region has 14 residues. Looked up from germline, CDR1 is LGHDT and CDR2 is YNNKEL (reference sequence). CDR3 bases: TGTGCCAGCAGCCGAGTATCAGGGGGCTATGGCTACACCTTC. It is translated as CASSRVSGGYGYTF.

This clonotype was detected only a few times. This may arise from a read error, as a much more abundant clone is one base away. V gene TRBV6-2 or TRBV6-3 combines with J gene TRBJ1-1; D is ambiguous. This CDR3 contains 13 residues. Looked up from germline, CDR1 is MNHEY and CDR2 is SVGEGT. CDR3 nucleotides: TGTGCCAGCAGTTACTATAAGAACACTGGAGCTTTCTTT. This encodes CASSYYKNTGAFF.

This clonotype was picked up a small number of times. J is TRBJ1-2 and V is TRBV10-3; D uncertain. The ends were cut back, 7 bases at V and 7 bases at J, with 10 bases in the middle. Germline CDR1 ENHRY, CDR2 SYGVKD. The CDR3 is 11 residues long. The CDR3, as DNA: TGTGCCATCAAGGGTGCAGGTGGCTACACCTTC. Encoded protein: CAIKGAGGYTF.

This clonotype was detected ten times or more. Sequence at one end of the junction differs from germline and may be a read error. CDR3 amino acids: CASSPGTGSNEKLFF. CDR3 in DNA: TGTGCTAGCAGCCCAGGGACAGGGTCTAATGAAAAACTGTTTTTT. This chain links TRBV7-7 with TRBJ1-4; 9 nucleotides agree with TRBD1. Germline V CDR1 and CDR2: SSHAT, FNYEAQ (reference sequence). The CDR3 is 15 residues long.

Ten or more counts support this clonotype. The junction differs from germline at one of its ends, possibly a read error. V is TRBV5-1 and J is TRBJ2-2; weak D call: TRBD2 (5 bases). The CDR3 consists of 12 residues. The V gene's germline CDR1 is SGHRS and CDR2 YFSETQ. This chain's CDR3 is CASSLLAGELFF. CDR3 in DNA: TGTGCCAGCAGCTTACTAGCCGGGGAGCTGTTTTTT.

This clonotype was seen many times. The rearrangement uses TRBV29-1 and TRBJ1-4; 8 nucleotides agree with TRBD1. Germline V gene sequence: CDR1 SQVTM, CDR2 ANQGSEA. V trimming: 7 bases; J trimming: 7 bases; junction bases outside the gene matches: 5. The CDR3 has 12 amino acids. The CDR3 is CSAGQGGEKLFF. Here the CDR3 DNA reads TGCAGCGCCGGACAGGGAGGTGAAAAACTGTTTTTT.

Many counts were recorded for this clonotype. The rearrangement uses TRBV6-2 or TRBV6-3 and TRBJ2-3; 8 nucleotides agree with TRBD2. Trimming removed 1 base from V and 3 bases from J; junction bases left unmatched: 9. The CDR3 length is 17 residues. CDR1 is MNHEY and CDR2 is SVGEGT in the germline V gene. The CDR3 sequence: CASSYLPAGVGTDTQYF. The CDR3 DNA sequence: TGTGCCAGCAGTTACTTACCAGCGGGGGTGGGAACAGATACGCAGTATTTT.

At least ten counts were recorded for this clonotype. The gene calls are TRBV12-3 or TRBV12-4 and TRBJ1-1; no reliable D call. The V end was cut by 6 bases, the J end by 2 bases, with 10 bases between. The CDR3 extends over 13 amino acids. The CDR3 bases are TGTGCCAGCAGCTTGGGTCGTAACACTGAAGCTTTCTTT. Residues: CASSLGRNTEAFF.

The chain couples TRBV19 to TRBJ1-2; no reliable D call. The CDR3 is 11 amino acids. From germline, CDR1 is LNHDA and CDR2 SQIVND (reference sequence). Trimming shortened V by 3 bases and J by 8 bases, and 7 bases separated the two germline ends. The CDR3 is CASSIRRGYTF. CDR3 coding DNA: TGTGCCAGTAGTATTCGGCGGGGCTACACCTTC.

This clonotype was found many times. The V call is TRBV5-1, the J call TRBJ2-4, with D possibly being TRBD1 (7 bases). Between the trimmed V and J ends, which lost 4 bases and 6 bases, there was a span of 11 bases. The CDR3 spans 13 residues. In germline, CDR1 is SGHRS, CDR2 YFSETQ. The CDR3 coding sequence is TGCGCCAGCAGCCCAGGGGGGCCAAACATTCAGTACTTC. Protein product: CASSPGGPNIQYF.

This clonotype occurred many times. CDR3 DNA sequence: TGCGCCACCCGGACAGCAATGGTCATGACTGAAGCTTTCTTT. This encodes CATRTAMVMTEAFF. This chain joins TRBV10-2 and TRBJ1-1, with a weak D call TRBD1 (6 bases). CDR3 length equals 14 residues. V was clipped by 10 bases and J by 5 bases, with 20 bases between them. Germline CDR1 WSHSY, CDR2 SAAADI.

The chain combines TRBV19 with TRBJ2-3; D call uncertain. The J call is uncertain, as TRBJ2-5 better fits the DNA end. This CDR3 region has 13 residues. CDR1 and CDR2 from the germline V gene are LNHDA and SQIVND (reference sequence). For the CDR3, the DNA is TGTGCCAGTAGTCCCGACGGCTTTGAGACCCAGTACTTC. This sequence encodes CASSPDGFETQYF.

This clonotype was found a few times. The chain joins TRBV6-1 to TRBJ2-7; 7 bases agree with TRBD1. This CDR3 comprises 15 residues. CDR1 MNHNS and CDR2 SASEGT come from the germline V gene. Trimming removed 6 bases from V and 2 bases from J; junction bases left unmatched: 10. CDR3 nucleotides: TGTGCCAGCAGCAATAGACAGGGTACTACCTACGAGCAGTACTTC. Protein: CASSNRQGTTYEQYF.

V usage is TRBV2 and J usage is TRBJ2-4, with D perhaps TRBD2 (7 bases). CDR3 length equals 13 residues. The germline V and J ends were trimmed by 10 bases and 8 bases, with 18 bases remaining between them. Germline V CDR1 and CDR2: SNHLY, FYNNEI. Here the CDR3 reads CATEGGGVDIQYF. CDR3 sequence (DNA): TGTGCCACCGAAGGGGGGGGGGTAGACATTCAGTACTTC.

The chain couples TRBV28 to TRBJ2-7; the D gene is possibly TRBD1 (6 bases). CDR3 length: 14 residues. Germline loops: CDR1 MDHEN, CDR2 SYDVKM. Trimming pared 6 bases from V and 5 bases from J, leaving 17 bases between. CDR3 sequence (DNA): TGTGCCAGCAGCCCGACAGGCATACTAAACGAGCAGTACTTC. As protein: CASSPTGILNEQYF. The variable domain in full, completed from reference TRBV28 and TRBJ2-7, reads DVKVTQSSRYLVKRTGEKVFLECVQDMDHENMFWYRQDPGLGLRLIYFSYDVKMKEKGDIPEGYSVSREKKERFSLILESASTNQTSMYLCASSPTGILNEQYFGPGTRLTVT.

This clonotype was observed at least ten times. The CDR3: CASARDPGGATNEKLFF. As DNA, the CDR3 is TGTGCCAGCGCGAGAGACCCGGGGGGGGCCACTAATGAAAAACTGTTTTTT. The chain joins TRBV6-1 to TRBJ1-4; tentative D call: TRBD1 (6 bases). Deletions cut 8 bases from V and 2 bases from J, with 21 bases between. Germline loops: CDR1 MNHNS, CDR2 SASEGT. This CDR3 has 17 amino acids.

This chain joins TRBV19 and TRBJ1-6; TRBD1 is a possible D gene (6 bases). From germline, CDR1 is LNHDA and CDR2 SQIVND (reference sequence). Trimming stripped 6 bases from V and 2 bases from J, with 11 bases between. The CDR3 is 15 amino acids. The CDR3 nucleotides read TGTGCCAGTAGCAACAGGGCGACCTATAATTCACCCCTCCACTTT. Its translation is CASSNRATYNSPLHF.